Each of the 10 T cell receptor beta chains below was sequenced from the same sample in a study of OX40 agonist ivuxolimab in advanced cancers. Method: immunoSEQ multiplex PCR; TCRdb's copy keeps in-frame clones and lacks some. The sample contains roughly 65,000 clones, roughly 84% of which appear only once. The starting material was CD4+ or CD8+ T cells sorted from blood, obtained in a trial of the OX40 agonist ivuxolimab. Receptors were obtained from an adult with an advanced solid tumor such as melanoma, head and neck, liver or kidney cancer.

This clone was seen only once. The rearrangement joins TRBV5-1 to TRBJ1-2, with a weak D call TRBD1 (5 bases). CDR3 length: 16 amino acids. Looked up from germline, CDR1 is SGHRS and CDR2 is YFSETQ. V was clipped by 4 bases and J by 5 bases, with 21 bases between them. CDR3: CASSPQGSTGLYGYTF. CDR3 in DNA: TGCGCCAGCAGCCCCCAGGGATCTACGGGTCTGTATGGCTACACCTTC.

The rearrangement uses TRBV12-5 and TRBJ2-5; D might be TRBD1 (5 bases). CDR1 and CDR2 (germline): LGHNT, FRNRAP. V lost 6 bases to trimming and J lost 5 bases, with 13 bases between them. This CDR3 has 13 amino acids. The CDR3 DNA reads TGTGCTAGTGGGAGTGGGGCCTGGGAGACCCAGTACTTC. Amino acid sequence: CASGSGAWETQYF.

The chain employs TRBV2 and TRBJ2-7; D gene ambiguous. The CDR3 extends over 16 amino acids. V was trimmed by 1 base and J by 4 bases, leaving 17 bases between them. The germline V gene encodes CDR1 SNHLY and CDR2 FYNNEI. The CDR3 loop reads CASSEEAGRINYEQYF. CDR3 bases: TGTGCCAGCAGTGAAGAGGCAGGACGGATAAATTACGAGCAGTACTTC.

The chain couples TRBV19 to TRBJ1-2; D is ambiguous. Germline values: CDR1 LNHDA, CDR2 SQIVND (reference sequence). Trimming cost V 7 bases and J 2 bases, with 8 bases left between them. The CDR3 totals 12 residues. The CDR3 nucleotides are TGTGCCAGTAATTTTTTGAACTATGGCTACACCTTC. Its translation is CASNFLNYGYTF.

This sequence joins TRBV19 and TRBJ2-1; D is possibly TRBD1 or TRBD2 (5 bases each). The CDR3 runs 11 residues. Germline V CDR1 and CDR2: LNHDA, SQIVND (reference sequence). Trimming stripped 3 bases from V and 9 bases from J, with 6 bases between. In DNA form, the CDR3 reads TGTGCCAGTAGTATGAGGGGTGAGCAGTTCTTC. Translation gives CASSMRGEQFF.

This clone appeared once. This sequence joins TRBV6-5 and TRBJ2-3, with a possible D match to TRBD2 (7 bases). The V and J ends lost 7 bases and 0 bases respectively, with 14 bases between them. The length of the CDR3 is 15 residues. Germline V lookup: CDR1 MNHEY, CDR2 SVGAGI. CDR3 amino acids: CASKGGASSTDTQYF. The CDR3, as DNA: TGTGCCAGCAAGGGGGGGGCATCTAGCACAGATACGCAGTATTTT.

This clone was observed once. The chain employs TRBV11-2 and TRBJ1-2; D is unresolved. The CDR3 has 13 amino acids. Germline V CDR1 and CDR2: SGHAT, FQNNGV. The V end was cut by 2 bases, the J end by 4 bases, with 8 bases between. The CDR3 loop reads CASSLSGFYGYTF. For the CDR3, the DNA is TGTGCCAGCAGCTTATCAGGCTTCTATGGCTACACCTTC.

J is TRBJ1-1 and V is TRBV19; 7 bases fit TRBD1. Germline CDR1 is LNHDA and CDR2 is SQIVND (reference sequence). CDR3 length: 15 amino acids. J lost 5 bases, V lost 4 bases, and 10 bases had no gene match. The CDR3 DNA follows: TGTGCCAGTAGTAGACAGGGCTTGATCGTAACTGAAGCTTTCTTT. It encodes CASSRQGLIVTEAFF.

The V call is TRBV12-1, the J call TRBJ2-5; the D call TRBD1 from the table was never checked on the DNA. The DNA matches TRBJ2-7 better at its end, which makes the J call doubtful. TRBV12-1 is a known pseudogene. This CDR3 region has 15 residues. CDR3 protein: CASSFRQGEAYEQYF. DNA of the CDR3: TGTGCCAGCAGCTTTCGACAGGGTGAGGCCTACGAGCAGTACTTC.

The genes are TRBV10-2 and TRBJ1-2, with unresolved D. The CDR3 sequence is 12 residues long. Deletions cut 4 bases from V and 8 bases from J, with 11 bases between. The V gene's germline CDR1 is WSHSY and CDR2 SAAADI. DNA of the CDR3: TGCGCCAGCAGTGGAAGGGTTCGAGGCTACACCTTC. It yields the protein CASSGRVRGYTF.